This T cell receptor (beta chain) was found in a study of T-cell memory formation after mild COVID-19. Study-level information: TCR clustering was largely donor specific. Study-level findings and limits: Clones contracting over day 15 to 85 were CD4/CD8 balanced, with later expanders leaning CD4+. Confirmation was lacking for SARS-CoV-2 specificity of second-wave clones that peaked on day 37.

With respect to this clonotype: What it binds is unknown.

With constant-segment primers, 5'RACE yielded cDNA libraries of TCR alpha and TCR beta that carried sample barcodes and UMIs. In TCRdb, the 5' RACE reads were re-called with MiXCR into one record per CDR3 protein. The sample lists hundreds of thousands of distinct CDR3 sequences, around 15% seen once, with 3.5% to 4% in the top ten. Looked up from germline, CDR1 is SGHTA and CDR2 is FQGNSA. The CDR3 is 17 residues long. The V segment lost 5 bases and the J segment 5 bases; nucleotides outside the gene matches: 16. This clonotype was obtained from a man aged 18 to 35 who had mild COVID-19 (a few samples of this study predate the infection). Cell type and time point are not known. The sample taken for sequencing was PBMCs or a T cell subset sorted from them (not recorded which). The chain combines TRBV7-2 with TRBJ2-3, with 7 bases that match TRBD2. For the CDR3, the DNA is TGTGCCAGCAGCCCTCGAGGGGCCAGCGGGGTCAGAGATACGCAGTATTTT. It translates to CASSPRGASGVRDTQYF.